These T cell receptor beta chains were read from a single sample in a study of Tregs in tolerant kidney transplant recipients. Libraries were prepared by immunoSEQ multiplex PCR; TCRdb keeps only in-frame clonotypes and omits some of them. This table has tens of thousands of clones, about 89% appearing once. Sequencing was performed on Tregs from blood. These receptor sequences come from a human donor in good health. CDR3s include the opening cysteine and the closing phenylalanine or tryptophan. D genes are given only for firm matches. Clone size is not always given. Where it is, it says once, few, many or a class for expanded clones.

once,-,TRBJ1-5,TRBV7-6,CASSSSGHRGEPQHF,TGTGCCAGCAGCTCCTCAGGGCATAGGGGGGAGCCCCAGCATTTT
-,-,TRBJ1-1,TRBV21-1,CASSKAAKELSSRYTEAFF,TGTGCCAGCAGCAAAGCGGCCAAGGAGCTTTCGAGCCGATACACTGAAGCTTTCTTT
once,TRBD1,TRBJ1-2,TRBV14,CASSQGWGQVYGYTF,TGTGCCAGCAGCCAAGGATGGGGACAGGTGTATGGCTACACCTTC
-,TRBD1,TRBJ2-3,TRBV15,CATSGGQPSTDTQYF,TGTGCCACCAGCGGGGGACAGCCTAGCACAGATACGCAGTATTTT
-,-,TRBJ2-6,TRBV5-1,CASSWLGSSGANVLTF,TGCGCCAGCAGCTGGCTAGGGAGCTCTGGGGCCAACGTCCTGACTTTC
-,-,TRBJ1-6,TRBV19,CASSVLGYNSPLHF,TGTGCCAGTAGTGTGTTGGGCTATAATTCACCCCTCCACTTT
-,TRBD2,TRBJ2-4,TRBV6-6,CASRSGGADIQYF,TGTGCCAGCAGGAGCGGGGGGGCCGACATTCAGTACTTC
-,-,TRBJ2-2,TRBV5-1,CASSNSGLGTGELFF,TGCGCCAGCAGCAACTCAGGCTTGGGCACCGGGGAGCTGTTTTTT
-,-,TRBJ1-3,TRBV7-9,CASSSLGIAGNTIYF,TGTGCCAGCAGCTCCTTAGGGATTGCCGGAAACACCATATATTTT
-,-,TRBJ1-4,TRBV7-9,CASSLARGLGFEKLFF,TGTGCCAGCAGCTTAGCGCGGGGTCTTGGTTTTGAAAAACTGTTTTTT